This T cell receptor (beta chain) was obtained from a study of OX40 agonist ivuxolimab in advanced cancers. For the study at large: Patients in the trial were receiving intravenous ivuxolimab every 2 weeks, at doses of 0.01 to 10 mg/kg.

Germline-derived CDR1 and CDR2 are MNHEY and SVGAGI. Trimming removed 6 bases from V and 3 bases from J; junction bases left unmatched: 2. The CDR3 is 14 residues long. Using immunoSEQ multiplex PCR, the repertoire was profiled, and TCRdb retains in-frame clones only, with some absent. The sample includes more than 60,000 clones, roughly 91% of them seen just once. The receptor comes from an adult with an advanced solid tumor such as melanoma, head and neck, liver or kidney cancer. This specimen was CD4+ or CD8+ T cells sorted from blood, taken in a trial of the OX40 agonist ivuxolimab. V and J are TRBV6-5 and TRBJ1-5, with 10 bases that match TRBD1. CDR3 coding DNA: TGTGCCAGCAGGGGACAGGGGCCCAATCAGCCCCAGCATTTT. Its protein is CASRGQGPNQPQHF.